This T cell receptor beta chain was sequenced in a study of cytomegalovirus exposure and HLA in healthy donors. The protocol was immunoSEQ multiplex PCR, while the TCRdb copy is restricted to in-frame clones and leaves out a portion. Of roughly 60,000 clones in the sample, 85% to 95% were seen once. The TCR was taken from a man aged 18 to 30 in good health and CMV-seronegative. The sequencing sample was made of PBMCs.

CDR3 protein: CASSKDSLFTEAFF. CDR3 bases: TGTGCCAGCAGCAAGGACAGCCTATTCACTGAAGCTTTCTTT. This chain links TRBV27 with TRBJ1-1; a possible D gene is TRBD1 (6 bases). The V end lost 6 bases, the J end lost 4 bases, and 15 bases lay between the germline ends. In germline, CDR1 is MNHEY, CDR2 SMNVEV (reference sequence). The CDR3 loop spans 14 amino acids.